This T cell receptor beta chain was documented in a study of CD8 T cells in ankylosing spondylitis. Using its own MiXCR run on the 5' RACE reads, TCRdb lists one record per CDR3 protein. This table has hundreds of thousands of distinct CDR3 sequences, 8.6% appearing once. Ten or more counts support this clonotype. In germline, CDR1 is DFQATT, CDR2 SNEGSKA (reference sequence). The V and J ends lost 3 bases and 0 bases, in that order; junction bases with no gene match: 6. The CDR3 has 15 residues. The chain couples TRBV20-1 to TRBJ2-7; 9 positions match TRBD2. The sample consisted of blood, either unsorted or a sorted T cell fraction (not recorded which). This clonotype originated in a male donor with ankylosing spondylitis or in good health (not recorded which). The CDR3 nucleotides read TGCAGTGCTAGCCCCCTTAGCGGGAGCTCCTACGAGCAGTACTTC. Translated, it gives CSASPLSGSSYEQYF.